This T cell receptor (beta chain) was sequenced during a study of cytomegalovirus exposure and HLA in healthy donors. Overall study results and limits: Specificity of a few CMV-associated chains for CMV antigens was verified in vitro. The study listed some 160 cytomegalovirus-associated TCR beta chains. The TCR clusters that emerged in the first cohort tended, a later analysis found, to co-occur in the roughly 130 validation repertoires.

Libraries were prepared by immunoSEQ multiplex PCR; TCRdb keeps only in-frame clonotypes and omits some of them. The sample has under 50,000 clones; 85% to 95% are singletons. Trimming pared 6 bases from V and 1 base from J, leaving 9 bases between. The CDR3 has 13 amino acids. Per germline, CDR1 MRHNA and CDR2 SNTAGT. About this clone: Its antigen is unknown.

Material: PBMCs. The source of this sequence is a woman aged 18-35 years in good health and CMV-seropositive. The chain uses TRBV6-4 and TRBJ1-1, with no clear D. The CDR3 region is CASSLGSNTEAFF. CDR3 in DNA: TGTGCCAGCAGCCTAGGCTCGAACACTGAAGCTTTCTTT.